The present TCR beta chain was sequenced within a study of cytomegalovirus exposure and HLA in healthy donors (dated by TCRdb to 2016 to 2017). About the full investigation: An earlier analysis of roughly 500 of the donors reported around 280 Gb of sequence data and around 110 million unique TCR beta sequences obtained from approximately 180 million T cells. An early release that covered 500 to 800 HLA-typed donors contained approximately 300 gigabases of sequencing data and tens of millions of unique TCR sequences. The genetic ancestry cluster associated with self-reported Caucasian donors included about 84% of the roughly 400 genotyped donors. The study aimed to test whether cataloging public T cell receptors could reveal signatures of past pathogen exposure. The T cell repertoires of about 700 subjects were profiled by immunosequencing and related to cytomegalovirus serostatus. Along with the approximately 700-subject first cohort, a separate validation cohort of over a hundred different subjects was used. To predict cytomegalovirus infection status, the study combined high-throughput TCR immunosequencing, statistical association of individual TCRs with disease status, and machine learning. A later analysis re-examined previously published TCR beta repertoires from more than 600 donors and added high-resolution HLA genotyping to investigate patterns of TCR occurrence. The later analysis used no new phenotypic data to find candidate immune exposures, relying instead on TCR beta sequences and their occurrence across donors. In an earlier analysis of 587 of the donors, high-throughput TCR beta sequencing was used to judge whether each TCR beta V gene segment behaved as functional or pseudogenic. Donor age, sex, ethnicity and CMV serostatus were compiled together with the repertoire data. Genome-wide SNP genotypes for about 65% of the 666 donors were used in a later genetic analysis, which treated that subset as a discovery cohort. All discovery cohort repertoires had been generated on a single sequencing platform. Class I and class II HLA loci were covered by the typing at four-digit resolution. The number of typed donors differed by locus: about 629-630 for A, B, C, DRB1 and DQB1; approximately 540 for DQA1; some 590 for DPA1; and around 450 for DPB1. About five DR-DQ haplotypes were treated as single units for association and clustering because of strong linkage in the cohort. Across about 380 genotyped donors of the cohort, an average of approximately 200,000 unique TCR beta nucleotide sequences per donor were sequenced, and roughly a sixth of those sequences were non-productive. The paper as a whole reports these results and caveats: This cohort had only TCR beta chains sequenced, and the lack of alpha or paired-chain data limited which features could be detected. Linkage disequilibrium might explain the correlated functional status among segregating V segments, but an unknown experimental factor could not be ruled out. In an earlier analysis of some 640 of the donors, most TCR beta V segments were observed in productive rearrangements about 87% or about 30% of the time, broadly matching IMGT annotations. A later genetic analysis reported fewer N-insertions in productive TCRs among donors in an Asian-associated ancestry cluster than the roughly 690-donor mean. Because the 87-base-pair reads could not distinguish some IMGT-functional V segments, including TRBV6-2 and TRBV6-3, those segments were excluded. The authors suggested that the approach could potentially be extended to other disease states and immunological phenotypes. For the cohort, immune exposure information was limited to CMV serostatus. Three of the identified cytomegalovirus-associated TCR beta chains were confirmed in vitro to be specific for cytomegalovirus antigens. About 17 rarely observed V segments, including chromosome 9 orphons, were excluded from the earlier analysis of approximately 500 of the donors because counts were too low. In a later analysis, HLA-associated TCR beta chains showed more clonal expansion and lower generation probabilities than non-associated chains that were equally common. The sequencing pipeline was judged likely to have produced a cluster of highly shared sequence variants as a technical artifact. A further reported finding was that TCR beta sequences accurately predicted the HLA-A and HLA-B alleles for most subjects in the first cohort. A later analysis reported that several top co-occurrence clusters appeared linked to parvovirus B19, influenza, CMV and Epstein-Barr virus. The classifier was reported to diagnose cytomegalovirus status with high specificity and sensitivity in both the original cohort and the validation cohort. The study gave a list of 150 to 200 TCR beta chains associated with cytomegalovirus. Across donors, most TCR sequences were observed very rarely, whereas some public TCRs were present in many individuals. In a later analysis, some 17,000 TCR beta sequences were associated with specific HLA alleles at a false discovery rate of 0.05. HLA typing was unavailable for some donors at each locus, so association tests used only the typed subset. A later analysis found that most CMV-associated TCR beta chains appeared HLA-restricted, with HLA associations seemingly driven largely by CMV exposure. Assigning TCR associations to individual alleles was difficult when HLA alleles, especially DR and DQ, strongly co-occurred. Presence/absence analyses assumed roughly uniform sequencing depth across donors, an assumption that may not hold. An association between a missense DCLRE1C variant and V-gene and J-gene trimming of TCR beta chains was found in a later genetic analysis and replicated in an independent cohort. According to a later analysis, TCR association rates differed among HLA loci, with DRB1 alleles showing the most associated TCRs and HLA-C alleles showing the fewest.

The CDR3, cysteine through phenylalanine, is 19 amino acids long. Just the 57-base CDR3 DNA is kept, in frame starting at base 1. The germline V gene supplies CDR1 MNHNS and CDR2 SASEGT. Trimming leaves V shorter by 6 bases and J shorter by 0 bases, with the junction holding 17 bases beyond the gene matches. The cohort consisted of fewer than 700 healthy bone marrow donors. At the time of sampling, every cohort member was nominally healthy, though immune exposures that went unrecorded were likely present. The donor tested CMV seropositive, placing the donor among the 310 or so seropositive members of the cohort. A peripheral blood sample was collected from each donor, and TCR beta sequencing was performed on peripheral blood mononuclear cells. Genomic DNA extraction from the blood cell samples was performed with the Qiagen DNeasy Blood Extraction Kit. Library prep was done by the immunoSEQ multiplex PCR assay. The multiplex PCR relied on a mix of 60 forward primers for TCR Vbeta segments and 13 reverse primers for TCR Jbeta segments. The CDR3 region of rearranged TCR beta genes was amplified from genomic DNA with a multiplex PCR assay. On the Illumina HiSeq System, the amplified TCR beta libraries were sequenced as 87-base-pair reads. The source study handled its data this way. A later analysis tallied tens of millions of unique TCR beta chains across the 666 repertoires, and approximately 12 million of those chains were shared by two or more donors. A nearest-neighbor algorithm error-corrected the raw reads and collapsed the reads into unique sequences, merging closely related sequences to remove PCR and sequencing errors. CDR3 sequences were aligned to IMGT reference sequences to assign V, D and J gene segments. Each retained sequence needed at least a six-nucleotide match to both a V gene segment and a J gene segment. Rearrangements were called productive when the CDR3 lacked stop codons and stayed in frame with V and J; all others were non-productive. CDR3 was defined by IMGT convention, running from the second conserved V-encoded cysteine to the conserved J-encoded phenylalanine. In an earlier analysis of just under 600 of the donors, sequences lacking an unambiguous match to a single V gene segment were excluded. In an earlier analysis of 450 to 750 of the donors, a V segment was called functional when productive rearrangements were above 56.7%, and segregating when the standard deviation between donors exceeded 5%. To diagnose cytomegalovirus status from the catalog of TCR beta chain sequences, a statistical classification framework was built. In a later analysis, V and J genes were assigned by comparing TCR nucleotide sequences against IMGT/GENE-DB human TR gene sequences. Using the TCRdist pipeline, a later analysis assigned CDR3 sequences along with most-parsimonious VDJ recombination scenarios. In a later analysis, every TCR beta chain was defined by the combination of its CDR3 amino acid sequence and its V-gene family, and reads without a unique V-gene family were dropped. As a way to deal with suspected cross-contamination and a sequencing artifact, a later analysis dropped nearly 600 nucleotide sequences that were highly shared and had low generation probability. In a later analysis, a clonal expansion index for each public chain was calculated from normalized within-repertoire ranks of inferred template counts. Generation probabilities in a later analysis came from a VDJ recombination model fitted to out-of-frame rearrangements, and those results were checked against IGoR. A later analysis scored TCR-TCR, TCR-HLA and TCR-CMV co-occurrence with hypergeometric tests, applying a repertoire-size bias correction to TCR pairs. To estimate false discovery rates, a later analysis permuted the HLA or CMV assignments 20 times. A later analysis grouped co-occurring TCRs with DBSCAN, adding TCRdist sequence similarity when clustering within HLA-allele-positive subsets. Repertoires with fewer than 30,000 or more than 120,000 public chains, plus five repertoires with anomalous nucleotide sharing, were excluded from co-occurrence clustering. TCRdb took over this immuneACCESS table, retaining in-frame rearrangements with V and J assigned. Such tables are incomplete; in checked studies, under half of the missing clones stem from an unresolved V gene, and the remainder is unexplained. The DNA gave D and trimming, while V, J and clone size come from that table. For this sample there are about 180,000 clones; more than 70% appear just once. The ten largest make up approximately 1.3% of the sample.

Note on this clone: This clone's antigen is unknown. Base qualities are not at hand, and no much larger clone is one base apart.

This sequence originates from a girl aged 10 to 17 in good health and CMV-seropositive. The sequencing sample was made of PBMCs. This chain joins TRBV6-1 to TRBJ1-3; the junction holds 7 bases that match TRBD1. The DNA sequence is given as TGTGCCAGCAGAGAATATGCCGTTAGGACAGGTCCCTCTGGAAACACCATATATTTT. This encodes CASREYAVRTGPSGNTIYF.